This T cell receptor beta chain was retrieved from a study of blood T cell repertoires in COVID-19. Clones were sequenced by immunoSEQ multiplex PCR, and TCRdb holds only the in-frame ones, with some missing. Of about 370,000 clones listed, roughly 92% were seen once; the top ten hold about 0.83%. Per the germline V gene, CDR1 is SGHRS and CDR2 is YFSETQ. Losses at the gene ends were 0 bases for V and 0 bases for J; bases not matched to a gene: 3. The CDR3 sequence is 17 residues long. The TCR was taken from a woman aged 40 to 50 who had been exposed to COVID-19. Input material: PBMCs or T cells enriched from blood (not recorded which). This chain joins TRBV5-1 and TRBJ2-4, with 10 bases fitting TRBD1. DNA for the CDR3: TGCGCCAGCAGCTTGGCCGGGACAGGGGTAGCCAAAAACATTCAGTACTTC. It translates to CASSLAGTGVAKNIQYF.